The rows below give T cell receptor beta chains drawn from one sample of a study of shared clonotypes between healthy human individuals. The assay was immunoSEQ multiplex PCR, and TCRdb's table has in-frame clones only and misses some. The sample holds around 320,000 clones, 80% to 90% seen once. Material for sequencing was memory CD8+ T cells sorted from blood. These receptors were obtained from a man aged 18 to 30 in good health. CDR3s include the opening cysteine and the closing phenylalanine or tryptophan. The D gene is left open where the match is weak. Expanded clones get a size class; other rows say once, few or many, or leave the size out.

-	TRBJ2-3	TRBD2	TRBV13	CASSLAGGPSTDTQYF	TGTGCCAGCAGCTTGGCGGGGGGGCCCTCCACAGATACGCAGTATTTT
-	TRBJ1-2	-	TRBV6-1	CASRGLGLDYGYTF	TGTGCCAGCAGGGGCCTGGGGCTTGATTATGGCTACACCTTC
-	TRBJ1-1	-	TRBV7-9	CATGTENTEAFF	TGTGCCACGGGTACGGAGAACACTGAAGCTTTCTTT
few	TRBJ1-3	-	TRBV27	CASTPDLSGNTIYF	TGTGCCAGCACCCCGGACCTCTCTGGAAACACCATATATTTT
-	TRBJ2-2	-	TRBV2	CASSTYTGELFF	TGTGCCAGCAGCACCTACACCGGGGAGCTGTTTTTT
-	TRBJ2-7	-	TRBV27	CASSLKGPSSYEQYF	TGTGCCAGCAGTTTAAAGGGCCCGAGCTCCTACGAGCAGTACTTC
-	TRBJ2-2	-	TRBV10-1	CASRISPSFQNTGELFF	TGCGCCAGCAGAATCTCCCCTAGTTTTCAGAACACCGGGGAGCTGTTTTTT
-	TRBJ1-1	-	TRBV7-3	CASRAGGAEAFF	TGTGCCAGCCGCGCCGGTGGGGCTGAAGCTTTCTTT
-	TRBJ2-7	TRBD1	TRBV6-5	CASSYWGQSEQYF	TGTGCCAGCAGTTACTGGGGACAGTCCGAGCAGTACTTC
-	TRBJ2-3	-	TRBV6-1	CASSEMGLPGGTQYF	TGTGCCAGCAGTGAAATGGGACTCCCTGGGGGTACGCAGTATTTT
-	TRBJ1-1	-	TRBV5-4	CASSLWGENTEAFF	TGTGCCAGCAGCTTGTGGGGTGAGAACACTGAAGCTTTCTTT
-	TRBJ2-7	-	TRBV21-1	CASSKRKDCQTEVQYF	TGTGCCAGCAGCAAAAGGAAGGACTGTCAAACCGAGGTTCAGTACTTC
-	TRBJ1-5	-	TRBV28	CASSKQFNSNQPQHF	TGTGCCAGCAGTAAACAGTTCAATAGCAATCAGCCCCAGCATTTT
-	TRBJ1-1	-	TRBV2	CASSEAWVQMNTEAFF	TGTGCCAGCAGTGAAGCCTGGGTACAGATGAACACTGAAGCTTTCTTT
-	TRBJ2-2	-	TRBV4-3	CASSQGRGGLEAGELFF	TGCGCCAGCAGCCAAGGGAGGGGCGGACTGGAAGCCGGGGAGCTGTTTTTT
-	TRBJ2-7	TRBD1	TRBV7-9	CASSLTGEEQYF	TGTGCCAGCAGCTTAACAGGGGAAGAGCAGTACTTC
-	TRBJ2-1	-	TRBV2	CASRREEWDEQFF	TGTGCCAGCAGGAGGGAGGAGTGGGATGAGCAGTTCTTC
-	TRBJ2-7	-	TRBV7-8	CASSLGQTSYEQYF	TGTGCCAGCAGCCTCGGTCAGACCTCCTACGAGCAGTACTTC
-	TRBJ1-1	-	TRBV4-1	CASSQDLTLLNTEAFF	TGCGCCAGCAGCCAAGATTTGACGCTGTTGAACACTGAAGCTTTCTTT
once	TRBJ2-1	-	TRBV27	CASRTSGRETNEQFF	TGTGCCAGCAGGACCTCCGGGAGAGAAACCAATGAGCAGTTCTTC
-	TRBJ2-7	TRBD1	TRBV5-1	CASREPGQGAWEQYF	TGCGCCAGCAGGGAACCGGGACAGGGGGCTTGGGAGCAGTACTTC
-	TRBJ1-2	-	TRBV11-2	CASSQAGTAYGYTF	TGTGCCAGCAGCCAAGCCGGGACTGCCTATGGCTACACCTTC